The entry below gives a single T cell receptor (beta chain) sequence along with its context. Its antigen is not known. This CDR3 spans 14 amino acids. Germline lookup yields CDR1 SGHDT and CDR2 YYEEEE. Between the trimmed V and J ends, which lost 2 bases and 6 bases, there was a span of 14 bases. This sample stems from a study of OX40 agonist ivuxolimab in advanced cancers. The table came from immunoSEQ multiplex PCR; TCRdb's copy has only in-frame clones and leaves some out. Here the sample spans 70,000 to 75,000 clones, around 86% being singletons. The study, taken as a whole, reports: The study found that CD8+ T cells averaged more expanded clones than CD4+. Antigens targeted by the expanded peripheral T cells were not determined. Among the least clonally expanded were partial responders at 0.1-3.0 mg/kg.

The TCR was taken from an adult with an advanced solid tumor such as melanoma, head and neck, liver or kidney cancer. The V gene is TRBV5-6, the J gene TRBJ1-1, with D perhaps TRBD1 (5 bases). The material was CD4+ or CD8+ T cells sorted from blood, obtained in a trial of the OX40 agonist ivuxolimab. CDR3 sequence: CASSFQGWEAEAFF. The CDR3 DNA reads as TGTGCCAGCAGCTTTCAGGGCTGGGAGGCTGAAGCTTTCTTT.